This paragraph covers one T cell receptor (beta chain) sequence. The target antigen is unknown. Each TCR beta cDNA library carried unique molecular identifiers. TCRdb ran MiXCR on the PCR reads and lists one entry per CDR3 protein. Among about 810,000 distinct CDR3 sequences, about 53% were seen once, and the ten largest hold about 4.5%. This sample was included in a study of post-analysis software for immune sequencing data. Overall study results and limits: Comparison of patients with controls showed five TRBV segments more frequent in patients, TRBV5-6, TRBV5-1 and TRBV20-1 among them.

CDR3 length equals 12 residues. Material: blood. The clonotype originates from a girl aged 5-17 years with multiple sclerosis. The chain is built from TRBV21-1 and TRBJ2-5. Gene TRBJ2-7 matches the end of the DNA better, so the J call may be wrong. TRBV21-1 is listed as a pseudogene. CDR3 bases: TGTGCCAGCAGCAAAGTAGAGCTCGAGCAGTACTTC. Its protein is CASSKVELEQYF.